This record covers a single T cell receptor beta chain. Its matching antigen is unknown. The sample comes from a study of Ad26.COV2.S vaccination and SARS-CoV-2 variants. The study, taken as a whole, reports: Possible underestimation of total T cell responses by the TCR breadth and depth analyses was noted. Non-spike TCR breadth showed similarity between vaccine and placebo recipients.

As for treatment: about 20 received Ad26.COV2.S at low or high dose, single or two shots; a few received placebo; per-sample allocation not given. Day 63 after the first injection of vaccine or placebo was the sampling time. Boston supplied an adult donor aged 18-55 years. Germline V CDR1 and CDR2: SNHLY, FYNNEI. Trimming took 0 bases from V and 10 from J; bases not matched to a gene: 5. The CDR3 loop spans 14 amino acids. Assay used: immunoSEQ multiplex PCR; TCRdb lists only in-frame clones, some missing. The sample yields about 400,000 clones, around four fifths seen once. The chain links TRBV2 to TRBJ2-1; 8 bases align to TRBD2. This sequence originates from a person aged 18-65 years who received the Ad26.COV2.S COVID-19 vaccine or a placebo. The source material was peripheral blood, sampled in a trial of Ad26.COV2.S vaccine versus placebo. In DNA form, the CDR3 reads TGTGCCAGCAGTGAAGCGCGGCTAGCGGGCGAGCAGTTCTTC. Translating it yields CASSEARLAGEQFF.